This TCR beta chain was documented in a study of blood T cell repertoires in COVID-19. In the authors' workflow: Estimated nucleated cell counts came from reference gene primer amplification. The method was immunoSEQ multiplex PCR; TCRdb's version includes in-frame clones alone and lacks a portion of them. That table is the source of V, J and clone size, and D and trimming were worked out from the DNA. Among under 300,000 clones listed, under 90% were seen once. The CDR3 runs to 15 residues. The germline gives CDR1 MDHEN, CDR2 SYDVKM. The V segment lost 5 bases and the J segment 5 bases; nucleotides outside the gene matches: 9. The study drew participants aged about 18 to 89 years from 20 to 30 US areas. Clinical history as reported by participants underpinned cohort assignment. Each recovered donor of Cohort 3 presented with two negative PCRs, clearance, or symptom resolution.

The TCR was taken from a woman in her sixties or seventies who had recovered from COVID-19. The chain uses TRBV28 and TRBJ1-5; TRBD1 matches at 7 bases. The sequenced material came from PBMCs or T cells enriched from blood (not recorded which). The CDR3: CASSTTGIGDQPQHF. CDR3 nucleotide sequence: TGTGCCAGCAGTACGACAGGGATAGGGGATCAGCCCCAGCATTTT.